This TCR beta chain was sequenced during a study of T cells in Graves' hyperthyroidism and ophthalmopathy. At the level of the study: Before treatment of any kind, peripheral blood was taken at initial diagnosis.

Amplification yielded TCR beta CDR3 regions, with RNA transcripts as the source. Initially, a first-round RT-PCR of the TCR CDR3 employed the HTBI primer set. TCRdb processed the multiplex PCR reads anew with MiXCR; each CDR3 protein has one entry. The data contain 500,000 to 550,000 distinct CDR3 sequences, about 20% of them singletons. Patients with uncontrolled infections, other autoimmune diseases, pregnancy or lactation were excluded. With respect to this clonotype: Its antigen is not known.

Germline values: CDR1 MNHNS, CDR2 SASEGT. This CDR3 has 12 residues. The ends were cut back, 6 bases at V and 4 bases at J, with 9 bases in the middle. General study results and limits: Appearing also in blood were most of the thyroid clonotypes expanded above 0.001.

This rearrangement joins TRBV6-1 to TRBJ1-2; D not resolved. What was sequenced was blood. This TCR derives from a man aged 35 to 55 with Graves' ophthalmopathy. CDR3 coding DNA: TGTGCCAGCAGCTCATCGGCCTATGGCTACACCTTC. It encodes CASSSSAYGYTF.